The 11 T cell receptor beta chains listed next were all sequenced from one sample in a study of long-term antiretroviral therapy in people with HIV. Samples were assayed with immunoSEQ v3.0 at survey level. Assay: immunoSEQ multiplex PCR; the TCRdb copy retains only in-frame clones and omits some. The top ten hold approximately 6.1% of the sample, which has 34,000 or so clones, approximately 80% seen once. This sample comprised unsorted PBMCs, obtained 0.6 years after starting antiretroviral therapy. The receptors were gathered from a man younger than 35 with HIV.

This clone was found once. V and J are TRBV28 and TRBJ1-4; no reliable D call. Germline V gives CDR1 MDHEN, CDR2 SYDVKM. This CDR3 spans 15 amino acids. The ends were cut back, 2 bases at V and 15 bases at J, with 22 bases in the middle. The CDR3 loop is CASSLPRPEIFWVFF. The CDR3 DNA reads TGTGCCAGCAGTTTACCTAGGCCTGAGATCTTTTGGGTGTTTTTT. Supplemented by reference TRBV28 and TRBJ1-4, the full variable domain reads DVKVTQSSRYLVKRTGEKVFLECVQDMDHENMFWYRQDPGLGLRLIYFSYDVKMKEKGDIPEGYSVSREKKERFSLILESASTNQTSMYLCASSLPRPEIFWVFFGSGTQLSVL.

This clone was counted once. The CDR3 DNA is TGTGCCAGCAGCTTGGGGGGGACAGCTTTCACAGATACGCAGTATTTT. Protein: CASSLGGTAFTDTQYF. The chain recombines TRBV5-4 with TRBJ2-3, with 7 bases aligning to TRBD1. The CDR3 spans 16 residues. V lost 0 bases to trimming and J lost 2 bases; unmatched junction nucleotides: 6. From germline, CDR1 is SGHNT and CDR2 YYREEE (reference sequence).

The chain combines TRBV5-4 with TRBJ2-3, with TRBD2 matching over 11 bases. This CDR3 region has 17 residues. CDR1 and CDR2 from the germline V gene are SGHNT and YYREEE (reference sequence). Trimming removed 4 bases from V and 1 base from J; junction bases left unmatched: 8. The CDR3, as DNA: TGTGCCAGCAGCCCGGGACTAGCGGTCGTGGGCACAGATACGCAGTATTTT. Translating gives CASSPGLAVVGTDTQYF.

By share, this clone ranks as medium-sized. This chain connects TRBV28 to TRBJ2-1; perhaps TRBD2 as D (6 bases). V lost 4 bases and J 5 bases, leaving 24 bases between the germline ends. CDR3 length equals 18 residues. Per germline, CDR1 MDHEN and CDR2 SYDVKM. The CDR3, as DNA: TGTGCCAGCAGTTCCCTAGAGGAGCGGGTAGCCGTAAACAATGAGCAGTTCTTC. It is translated as CASSSLEERVAVNNEQFF.

With respect to this clone: Germline and junction disagree at one end, which may indicate a read error. The rearrangement joins TRBV10-3 to TRBJ1-2, with a weak D call TRBD1 (5 bases). CDR1 ENHRY and CDR2 SYGVKD come from the germline V gene. This CDR3 is built from 13 residues. The DNA for the CDR3 is TGTGCCATCAGTGAGGATGTTGGGACCCCAGCATTCTTC. Its protein is CAISEDVGTPAFF.

The chain is built from TRBV9 and TRBJ2-7; D may be TRBD2 (6 bases). The CDR3 length is 14 residues. Germline loops: CDR1 SGDLS, CDR2 YYNGEE. Between the trimmed V and J ends, which lost 7 bases and 0 bases, there was a span of 14 bases. The CDR3 sequence is CASGSGGTSYEQYF. In DNA form, the CDR3 reads TGTGCCAGCGGCAGCGGAGGGACCTCCTACGAGCAGTACTTC. The complete variable domain, with remaining parts taken from reference TRBV9 and TRBJ2-7, reads DSGVTQTPKHLITATGQRVTLRCSPRSGDLSVYWYQQSLDQGLQFLIQYYNGEERAKGNILERFSAQQFPDLHSELNLSSLELGDSALYFCASGSGGTSYEQYFGPGTRLTVT.

The chain employs TRBV6-5 and TRBJ2-7, with 11 bases lining up with TRBD1. Germline-derived CDR1 and CDR2 are MNHEY and SVGAGI. The V and J ends lost 8 bases and 3 bases, in that order; junction bases with no gene match: 3. The CDR3 loop spans 13 amino acids. In DNA, the CDR3 is TGTGCCAGCGGGACAGGGGGTATCTACGAGCAGTACTTC. Protein product: CASGTGGIYEQYF.

This clone was counted between two and nine times. CDR3 sequence reads: CASSLRTGGGNQPQHF. Here the CDR3 DNA reads TGTGCCAGCAGCCTGCGGACAGGGGGCGGCAATCAGCCCCAGCATTTT. V and J are TRBV7-2 and TRBJ1-5, with TRBD1 matching over 11 bases. The CDR3 length is 16 residues. Trimming cost V 5 bases and J 2 bases; bases outside gene matches: 5. The germline V gene encodes CDR1 SGHTA and CDR2 FQGNSA.

The chain employs TRBV27 and TRBJ2-1, with D perhaps TRBD2 (5 bases). The germline V gene encodes CDR1 MNHEY and CDR2 SMNVEV (reference sequence). V shed 5 bases and J shed 5 bases, with 13 bases lying between them. The CDR3 sequence is 14 residues long. The CDR3 region has the DNA TGTGCCAGCAGTCCGTGGGCAGCGGACAATGAGCAGTTCTTC. Its protein product is CASSPWAADNEQFF.

The CDR3 region is CASSKGQRGRETQYF. The CDR3 region has the DNA TGTGCCAGCAGTAAGGGACAGCGAGGTCGGGAGACCCAGTACTTC. The rearrangement joins TRBV6-6 to TRBJ2-5; the match to TRBD1 covers 7 bases. The V gene end was trimmed by 5 bases and the J gene end by 5 bases; junction bases not matched to a gene: 11. Germline values: CDR1 MNHNY, CDR2 SVGAGI (reference sequence). CDR3 length: 15 residues.

V gene TRBV15 combines with J gene TRBJ2-5, with 13 bases lining up with TRBD2. J was trimmed by 1 base and V by 1 base; bases with no gene match: 6. The CDR3 consists of 18 residues. CDR1 is LNHNV, CDR2 YYDKDF, per germline (reference sequence). The CDR3 nucleotides read TGTGCCACCAGCAGAGGACTAGCGGGAGGAGGGGCCCAAGAGACCCAGTACTTC. It yields the protein CATSRGLAGGGAQETQYF.